This T cell receptor (beta chain) came from a study of T cells in localized non-small cell lung cancer. Produced via immunoSEQ multiplex PCR; TCRdb's table is partial and in-frame only. Of around 78,000 clones in the sample, approximately 80% were seen once. The receptor was isolated from a female donor older than 55 with stage I lung adenocarcinoma. Sequencing used peripheral blood, obtained before any cancer treatment.

Here the CDR3 DNA reads TGTGCCAGCAGTGAAATAAGCGGGGGGAGGTCTGCGGAGTACTTC. Its protein is CASSEISGGRSAEYF. The chain recombines TRBV6-1 with TRBJ2-7; TRBD2 matches at 9 bases. Germline CDR1 and CDR2: MNHNS and SASEGT. V shed 2 bases, J shed 11 bases, and the junction held 13 bases outside the gene matches. There are 15 residues in the CDR3.